The entry below gives a single TCR beta chain sequence along with its context. The sample originates from a study of early stage breast cancer tumors. Study in general: Of some 17 invasive breast tumors, 11 to 12 were hormone receptor-positive, HER2-negative.

The repertoire was sequenced with immunoSEQ multiplex PCR; TCRdb's copy has only in-frame clones and lacks some. The table lists around 14,000 clones, about 80% of them singletons. This normal breast sample came from a site 2-4 cm away from the tumor. This CDR3 is built from 13 residues. From germline, CDR1 is SGHTA and CDR2 FQGTGA. V gave up 5 bases and J gave up 2 bases, with 7 bases separating them. This clonotype was sampled from a person between 50 and 60 years old with breast cancer. This chain links TRBV7-3 with TRBJ1-3; D not certain. Material: normal breast tissue next to the tumor. This CDR3 reads CASSPVAGNTIYF. CDR3 coding DNA: TGTGCCAGCAGCCCGGTGGCTGGAAACACCATATATTTT.